This T cell receptor (beta chain) was identified during a study of blood T cell repertoires in COVID-19 (dated by TCRdb to 2020 to 2022). Describing the broader study: Samples covering the acute and convalescent phases of COVID-19 were provided by collaborators in the United States, Italy and Spain. The material from the prospective study consisted of cDNA or gDNA derived from T cells, B-cell-depleted T cells, or PBMCs. Samples came from the ongoing ImmuneRACE study (first 160 participants) plus 1,254 subjects from 6 global collaborators. The sample metadata nearly always contained a de-identified subject ID, COVID-19 status, age in years and sex. The repertoires were released in a freely available public database intended as a resource for research on the immune response to SARS-CoV-2. Where HLA class I and class II types were available, the types were taken from metadata supplied by the sample provider, not from assay-based typing. The dataset comprised deeply sampled blood TCRbeta repertoires from subjects exposed to, actively infected with, or recovered from COVID-19. Study-level results and caveats: The quantity of clinical and demographic metadata differed by source and by participant and was supplied without curation.

The immunoSEQ Assay, a bias-controlled multiplex PCR, was used to amplify TCRbeta CDR3 regions from genomic DNA. In the paper's pipeline: The number of nucleated cells in each sample was estimated from the amplification of reference gene primers within the assay. To quantify the absolute abundance of each unique TCRbeta CDR3 rearrangement, sequence reads were collapsed and filtered. For each sample, productive Simpson clonality was calculated as the square root of Simpson's diversity index over productive rearrangements. Here the immuneACCESS table is served through TCRdb, limited to in-frame sequences with V and J called. Missing clones are a known gap in these copies; in checked studies unresolved V genes cover under half, and the rest lacks a known reason. The V and J calls and clone size come from that table; D and trimming were worked out from the DNA. For this sample the table gives just over 250,000 clones, of which around 87% were detected only once. The top ten clones comprise less than 3% of the sample.

Notes on this clone: Its antigen remains unidentified. Qualities for individual bases were not recorded, and no much larger clone is one base off.

Whole blood was collected in K2EDTA tubes by collaborating institutions according to the institutions' own protocols. For TCRbeta analysis, collaborators shipped samples as frozen whole blood, isolated PBMCs, or DNA extracted from either of those sample types. The source of this sequence is a woman in her 50s with acute or convalescent COVID-19. The sequenced material came from peripheral blood.

The CDR3 corresponds to CASSLIGQGQETQYF. The nucleotides are TGTGCCAGCAGTTTAATTGGACAGGGGCAAGAGACCCAGTACTTC. The sequence is built from TRBV27 and TRBJ2-5; 9 bases in the junction line up with TRBD1. The germline V gene (reference sequence) sets CDR1 to MNHEY and CDR2 to SMNVEV. Trimmed from V: 2 bases; trimmed from J: 2 bases; junction bases lacking a gene match: 3. Inclusive of the bounding cysteine and phenylalanine, the CDR3 is 15 residues long. The kept DNA is CDR3 alone, 45 bases in frame from the first base.